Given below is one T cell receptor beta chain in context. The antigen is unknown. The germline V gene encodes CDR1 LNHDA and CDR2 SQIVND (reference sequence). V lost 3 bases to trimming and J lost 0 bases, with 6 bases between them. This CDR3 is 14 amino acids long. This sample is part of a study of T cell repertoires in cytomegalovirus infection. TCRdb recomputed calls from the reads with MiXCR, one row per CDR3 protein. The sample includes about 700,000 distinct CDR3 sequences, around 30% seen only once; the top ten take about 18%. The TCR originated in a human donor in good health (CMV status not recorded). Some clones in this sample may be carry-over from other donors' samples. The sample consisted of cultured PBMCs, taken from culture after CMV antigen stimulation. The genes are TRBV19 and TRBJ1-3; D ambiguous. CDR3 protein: CASSMTASGNTIYF. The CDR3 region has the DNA TGTGCCAGTAGTATGACCGCCTCTGGAAACACCATATATTTT.